Listed below are T cell receptor beta chains from one sample, sequenced in a study of pediatric ulcerative colitis. Clones were read by immunoSEQ multiplex PCR, and TCRdb kept only the in-frame ones, dropping some. Here the sample spans 35,000 to 45,000 clones, around 78% being singletons. Input material: blood. The receptors come from a girl between 5 and 17 years old with moderate ulcerative colitis. CDR3s include the opening cysteine and the closing phenylalanine or tryptophan. The order of the fields is CDR3 protein, V gene.

CDR3: CASAPQGNRVHEQYF; V: TRBV2
CDR3: CAWGAGTGNRLTQYF; V: TRBV30
CDR3: CASSLQGDYGYTF; V: TRBV5-1
CDR3: CASSLLGVNTEAFF; V: TRBV28
CDR3: CASSRTGNIQPQHF; V: TRBV2
CDR3: CASSSGGAWGSYEQYF; V: TRBV27
CDR3: CASSLDRSSYEQYF; V: TRBV5-1
CDR3: CSATQGRDSPLHF; V: TRBV29-1
CDR3: CASSLAGGGDTEAFF; V: TRBV7-9
CDR3: CASSRTGAMNTEAFF; V: TRBV7-9
CDR3: CASPNPSGSVAGELFF; V: TRBV2
CDR3: CASSEGQGYEKLFF; V: TRBV9
CDR3: CASSPQRLRYGYTF; V: TRBV18
CDR3: CASSQEGRRQPQHF; V: TRBV4-1
CDR3: CAGRGTGIEQYF; V: TRBV30
CDR3: CASSRTGWDTQYF; V: TRBV6-5
CDR3: CASHGPGPNQPQHF; V: TRBV19
CDR3: CASSYRQGPNSPLHF; V: TRBV6-5
CDR3: CASSVSGTNYGYTF; V: TRBV2
CDR3: CASSLAAIDTYEQYF; V: TRBV13
CDR3: CAPLSALPNNEQFF; V: TRBV10-3
CDR3: CASSSGTSGQNIQYF; V: TRBV11-2
CDR3: CASSELGGTGAGELFF; V: TRBV25-1
CDR3: CASRIGEGSEQYF; V: TRBV27
CDR3: CASSQEGGPVRNQPQHF; V: TRBV4-1
CDR3: CASSQRTTRNEKLFF; V: TRBV11-3
CDR3: CASSAVGTGLLEAFF; V: TRBV9
CDR3: CASNGLQDNNEKLFF; V: TRBV28
CDR3: CSVVGRGYTEAFF; V: TRBV29-1
CDR3: CASSLARAGELFF; V: TRBV7-9
CDR3: CASRPDRGLPYEQYF; V: TRBV4-1
CDR3: CASSPGRDTEAFF; V: TRBV4-1
CDR3: CASSLIAGAFSYEQYF; V: TRBV28
CDR3: CASSLQPGLAGGEQFF; V: TRBV13
CDR3: CASTRDRDEKLFF; V: TRBV2
CDR3: CASSLDPRRFSYNEQFF; V: TRBV5-1
CDR3: CASSSTGAGDTQYF; V: TRBV5-1
CDR3: CASRTAGGNEQFF; V: TRBV7-2
CDR3: CATSETHPGLGEQYF; V: TRBV15
CDR3: CASSPGGSEYDEQFF; V: TRBV7-2
CDR3: CASNPGTEHNEQFF; V: TRBV10-2
CDR3: CASSASSDTQYF; V: TRBV6-5
CDR3: CSVPVEYQETQYF; V: TRBV29-1
CDR3: CSVGKGASYEQYF; V: TRBV29-1
CDR3: CASSQDQLQPQHF; V: TRBV4-2
CDR3: CASRTRGRQNTEAFF; V: TRBV5-6
CDR3: CAISEGDSTSEKLFF; V: TRBV10-3
CDR3: CASSLSGVDLTGELFF; V: TRBV5-1
CDR3: CASSAGVVTGNTIYF; V: TRBV7-2